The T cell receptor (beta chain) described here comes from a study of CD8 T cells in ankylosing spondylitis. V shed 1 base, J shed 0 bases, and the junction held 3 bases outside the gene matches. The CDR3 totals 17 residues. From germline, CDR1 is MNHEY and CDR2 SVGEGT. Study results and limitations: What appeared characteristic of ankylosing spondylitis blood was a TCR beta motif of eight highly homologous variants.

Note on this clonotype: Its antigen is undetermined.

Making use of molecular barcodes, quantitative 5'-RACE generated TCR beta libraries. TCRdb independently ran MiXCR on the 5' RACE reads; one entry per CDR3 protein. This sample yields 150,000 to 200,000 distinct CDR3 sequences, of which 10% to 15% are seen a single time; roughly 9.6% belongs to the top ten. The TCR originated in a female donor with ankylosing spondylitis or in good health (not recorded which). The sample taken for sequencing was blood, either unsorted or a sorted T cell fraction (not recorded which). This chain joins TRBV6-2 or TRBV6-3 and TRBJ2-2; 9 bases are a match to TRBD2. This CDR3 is CASSYWTSASNTGELFF. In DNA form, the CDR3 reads TGTGCCAGCAGTTACTGGACTAGCGCCTCGAACACCGGGGAGCTGTTTTTT.